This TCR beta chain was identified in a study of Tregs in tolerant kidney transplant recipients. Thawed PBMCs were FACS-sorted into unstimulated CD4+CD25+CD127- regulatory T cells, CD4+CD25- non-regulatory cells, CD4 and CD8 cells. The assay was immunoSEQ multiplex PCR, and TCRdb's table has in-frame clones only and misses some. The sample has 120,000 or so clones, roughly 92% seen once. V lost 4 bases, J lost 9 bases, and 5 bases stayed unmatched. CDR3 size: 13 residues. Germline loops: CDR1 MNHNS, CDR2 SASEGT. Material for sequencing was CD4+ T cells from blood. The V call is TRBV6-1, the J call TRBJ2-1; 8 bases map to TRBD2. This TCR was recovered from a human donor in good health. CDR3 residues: CASSAGGTSEQFF. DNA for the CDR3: TGTGCCAGCAGTGCGGGGGGGACTAGTGAGCAGTTCTTC.